The clone carrying this T cell receptor (beta chain) showed up just a few times. No antigen is known for it. The data derive from a study of T-cell memory formation after mild COVID-19. Background on the study: Each donor largely had its own TCR clusters. General study results and limits: Pre-infection memory held some responding clones, suggesting pre-existing cross-reactive T cells responded. CD4+ contracting clones were found mainly in CM and EM, and CD8+ ones in EMRA.

Sample barcodes and UMIs were carried by the TCR alpha and TCR beta cDNA libraries that 5'RACE generated with constant-segment primers. TCRdb re-called the 5' RACE reads with MiXCR, one entry per CDR3 protein. The data show 540,000 or so distinct CDR3 sequences, with 20% seen just once and about 12% held by the top ten. Sequenced sample: PBMCs or a T cell subset sorted from them (not recorded which). The sequence was obtained from an adult woman who had mild COVID-19 (a few samples of this study predate the infection). Cell type and time point are not known.

The CDR3 DNA is TGTGCCAGCAGCTTAGCGTTGTCACCCCCTTTCTTT. This codes for CASSLALSPPFF. V and J are TRBV7-9 and TRBJ1-1; no firm D call. This CDR3 has 12 residues. Trimming left V 0 bases short and J 12 bases short, with 11 bases between. Looked up from germline, CDR1 is SEHNR and CDR2 is FQNEAQ (reference sequence).